These 21 T cell receptor beta chains originate from one sample sequenced in a study of shared T cell receptors in the human thymus (dated by TCRdb to about 2021). The method behind the library was the immunoSEQ multiplex PCR assay. TCRdb retrieved this table from immuneACCESS and kept in-frame rearrangements only. Not all clones are present; in checked studies, unresolved V genes account for under half, and no reason is known for the remainder. The sample profile shows hundreds of thousands of clones; around 87% of them were found once. The ten largest clones add up to just under 0.0095% of the sample. This sample also belongs to another study, concerning human thymus T cells.

The sample was thymocytes. The receptors come from a boy under three years old with a congenital heart defect. Donor details come from another sample of the same person, matched by shared clones.

On this clone: This same CDR3 is encoded by further DNA sequences in the sample. This sequence joins TRBV7-7 and TRBJ2-7; possible D gene TRBD2, 6 bases. Germline loops: CDR1 SSHAT, CDR2 FNYEAQ (reference sequence). The CDR3 consists of 14 residues. The V end lost 0 bases, the J end lost 6 bases, and 12 bases lay between the germline ends. CDR3 DNA sequence: TGTGCCAGCAGCTTAGCACCGGGGGTGGGCGAGCAGTACTTC. Translation: CASSLAPGVGEQYF. Variable domain in full (rest from reference TRBV7-7 and TRBJ2-7): GAGVSQSPRYKVTKRGQDVTLRCDPISSHATLYWYQQALGQGPEFLTYFNYEAQPDKSGLPSDRFSAERPEGSISTLTIQRTEQRDSAMYRCASSLAPGVGEQYFGPGTRLTVT.

This clone was found once. J is TRBJ1-1 and V is TRBV4-1; TRBD1 might be the D (5 bases). The V and J ends lost 1 base and 5 bases respectively, with 17 bases between them. The CDR3 covers 16 residues. Germline V gene data show CDR1 as MGHRA and CDR2 as YSYEKL. CDR3: CASSQGTGRGGTEAFF. The CDR3 DNA is TGCGCCAGCAGCCAAGGGACGGGGCGGGGAGGAACTGAAGCTTTCTTT.

This chain links TRBV5-4 with TRBJ2-2; D unresolved. The V end lost 0 bases, the J end lost 3 bases, and 6 bases lay between the germline ends. The CDR3 runs to 14 residues. The germline CDR1 and CDR2 sequences are SGHNT and YYREEE (reference sequence). In nucleotides, the CDR3 is TGTGCCAGCAGCTTGGGGCAGGACACCGGGGAGCTGTTTTTT. Amino acid sequence: CASSLGQDTGELFF.

This chain uses TRBV2 with TRBJ2-1; TRBD1 matches at 9 bases. V trimming: 4 bases; J trimming: 6 bases; junction bases outside the gene matches: 16. Per the germline V gene, CDR1 is SNHLY and CDR2 is FYNNEI. The CDR3 spans 18 residues. CDR3 nucleotide sequence: TGTGCCAGCAGTGTGCTGGGACAGGGACTCCCGGGTTTCAATGAGCAGTTCTTC. Amino acids: CASSVLGQGLPGFNEQFF.

The chain employs TRBV28 and TRBJ1-2; D perhaps matches TRBD1 (5 bases). The CDR3 covers 18 residues. Trimming cost V 8 bases and J 1 base, with 26 bases left between them. Germline V gene lookup returns CDR1 MDHEN and CDR2 SYDVKM. The CDR3 loop is CASQPKDQGRTYNYGYTF. As DNA, the CDR3 is TGTGCCAGCCAGCCCAAGGACCAGGGAAGAACCTATAACTATGGCTACACCTTC.

This clone appeared once. The chain couples TRBV10-3 to TRBJ2-5; the match to TRBD1 covers 9 bases. CDR1 and CDR2 from the germline V gene are ENHRY and SYGVKD. The V and J ends lost 5 bases and 4 bases, in that order; junction bases with no gene match: 5. This CDR3 is 14 amino acids long. The DNA of the CDR3 is TGTGCCATCAGTATACAGGGGGCTGGAGAGACCCAGTACTTC. It yields the protein CAISIQGAGETQYF.

This sequence joins TRBV6-1 and TRBJ1-4; the match to TRBD1 covers 8 bases. The CDR3 is made up of 16 amino acids. The V gene's germline CDR1 is MNHNS and CDR2 SASEGT. V was clipped by 2 bases and J by 2 bases; unmatched bases: 4. CDR3 sequence reads: CASSEYRGKTNEKLFF. The CDR3 DNA follows: TGTGCCAGCAGTGAATACAGGGGGAAGACTAATGAAAAACTGTTTTTT.

The rearrangement uses TRBV4-1 and TRBJ2-5; possible D gene TRBD2, 6 bases. The J call is uncertain, as TRBJ2-7 better fits the DNA end. Germline assignment: CDR1 MGHRA and CDR2 YSYEKL. There are 16 residues in the CDR3. The CDR3: CASSQEPWRGAYEQYF. CDR3 bases: TGCGCCAGCAGCCAAGAACCCTGGCGGGGAGCCTACGAGCAGTACTTC.

A remark on this clone: Compared with germline, one end of the junction differs, possibly owing to a read error. The rearrangement links TRBV12-5 to TRBJ1-5; D remains unclear. CDR1 is LGHNT and CDR2 is FRNRAP in the germline V gene. This CDR3 is built from 20 residues. The CDR3 DNA is TGTGCTAGTGGCTTGGACCCCGAGGAGGGAGGCTTCGATAGCAATCAGCCCCAGCATTTT. Protein: CASGLDPEEGGFDSNQPQHF.

The chain carries TRBV27 and TRBJ1-5, with D possibly matching TRBD1 (6 bases). With 1 base removed from V and 3 bases from J, the gap between germline ends came to 10 bases. The CDR3 consists of 15 residues. Per the germline V gene, CDR1 is MNHEY and CDR2 is SMNVEV (reference sequence). Here the CDR3 reads CASSLWAGDNQPQHF. The CDR3 DNA reads as TGTGCCAGCAGTTTATGGGCAGGGGACAATCAGCCCCAGCATTTT.

The rearrangement links TRBV29-1 to TRBJ2-6; D is ambiguous. The V end lost 3 bases, the J end lost 4 bases, and 7 bases lay between the germline ends. This CDR3 contains 13 residues. CDR1 is SQVTM, CDR2 ANQGSEA, per germline. This CDR3 reads CSVDSFGANVLTF. The CDR3 DNA is TGCAGCGTTGATAGTTTCGGGGCCAACGTCCTGACTTTC.

This chain joins TRBV5-4 and TRBJ1-3, with a weak D call TRBD1 (6 bases). Germline assignment: CDR1 SGHNT and CDR2 YYREEE (reference sequence). The V end lost 2 bases, the J end lost 4 bases, and 13 bases lay between the germline ends. The CDR3 is 15 residues long. CDR3: CASSFKTGAGNTIYF. The CDR3 DNA reads TGTGCCAGCAGCTTTAAGACAGGAGCAGGAAACACCATATATTTT.

This sequence joins TRBV27 and TRBJ2-7; TRBD2 aligns across 13 bases. V dropped 6 bases and J dropped 6; count of bases not matched to a gene: 11. Germline V gene data show CDR1 as MNHEY and CDR2 as SMNVEV (reference sequence). The CDR3 runs to 16 residues. The CDR3 loop is CASRLTSGGRGGEQYF. DNA of the CDR3: TGTGCCAGCAGGTTGACTAGCGGGGGGAGAGGGGGCGAGCAGTACTTC.

This chain links TRBV5-1 with TRBJ2-2; TRBD2 matches at 8 bases. Germline CDR1 and CDR2: SGHRS and YFSETQ. Losses at the gene ends were 1 base for V and 4 bases for J; bases not matched to a gene: 3. The CDR3 extends over 15 amino acids. CDR3 in DNA: TGCGCCAGCAGCTTGCCCGGGAGGGGCACCGGGGAGCTGTTTTTT. The encoded protein is CASSLPGRGTGELFF.

The CDR3 sequence: CASSRIRTSGTDTQYF. CDR3 DNA: TGCGCCAGCAGCCGGATTAGGACTAGCGGGACAGATACGCAGTATTTT. This chain connects TRBV4-3 to TRBJ2-3; the match to TRBD2 covers 11 bases. Germline lookup yields CDR1 LGHNA and CDR2 YSLEER. The V segment lost 4 bases and the J segment 3 bases; nucleotides outside the gene matches: 6. This CDR3 spans 16 amino acids.

This CDR3 reads CASSQGTDYGYTF. CDR3 nucleotide sequence: TGTGCCAGCAGCCAAGGGACAGATTATGGCTACACCTTC. J is TRBJ1-2 and V is TRBV4-2; D might be TRBD1 (6 bases). The length of the CDR3 is 13 residues. Between the trimmed V and J ends, which lost 1 base and 5 bases, there was a span of 8 bases. From germline, CDR1 is LGHNA and CDR2 YNFKEQ.

This clone occurred a few times. The chain is built from TRBV5-8 and TRBJ2-7, with D maybe TRBD2 (5 bases). The CDR3 is made up of 12 amino acids. Germline values: CDR1 SGHTS, CDR2 YDEGEE. V lost 0 bases and J 7 bases, leaving 8 bases between the germline ends. CDR3 DNA sequence: TGTGCCAGCAGCTTGGTGCCGGGGGAGCAGTACTTC. Encoded protein: CASSLVPGEQYF.

The chain recombines TRBV28 with TRBJ1-4; 9 bases are a match to TRBD1. V shed 5 bases, J shed 0 bases, and the junction held 10 bases outside the gene matches. Per the germline V gene, CDR1 is MDHEN and CDR2 is SYDVKM. There are 18 residues in the CDR3. The CDR3 spells CASSKGGQGPATNEKLFF. The CDR3 nucleotides are TGTGCCAGCAGTAAAGGGGGACAGGGACCTGCAACTAATGAAAAACTGTTTTTT.

The J gene is TRBJ1-5, the V gene TRBV15; D is undetermined. V lost 4 bases and J 6 bases, leaving 10 bases between the germline ends. This CDR3 is built from 13 residues. Germline V CDR1 and CDR2: LNHNV, YYDKDF (reference sequence). The CDR3 DNA is TGTGCCACCAGCACGGGATTGCGTCAGCCCCAGCATTTT. It is translated as CATSTGLRQPQHF.

The chain combines TRBV27 with TRBJ1-2; 9 bases are shared with TRBD1. V dropped 6 bases and J dropped 8; count of bases not matched to a gene: 7. The CDR3 is 13 residues long. From germline, CDR1 is MNHEY and CDR2 SMNVEV (reference sequence). The CDR3 coding sequence is TGTGCCAGCAGCACAGACAGGGGGAGGGGCTACACCTTC. Amino acid sequence: CASSTDRGRGYTF.

V usage is TRBV18 and J usage is TRBJ1-2, with no clear D. V was clipped by 6 bases and J by 6 bases, with 11 bases between them. The CDR3 contains 12 residues. Germline V CDR1 and CDR2: KGHSH, LQKENI. CDR3 nucleotide sequence: TGTGCCAGCTCGTCGGTTTTGGATGGCTACACCTTC. This codes for CASSSVLDGYTF.